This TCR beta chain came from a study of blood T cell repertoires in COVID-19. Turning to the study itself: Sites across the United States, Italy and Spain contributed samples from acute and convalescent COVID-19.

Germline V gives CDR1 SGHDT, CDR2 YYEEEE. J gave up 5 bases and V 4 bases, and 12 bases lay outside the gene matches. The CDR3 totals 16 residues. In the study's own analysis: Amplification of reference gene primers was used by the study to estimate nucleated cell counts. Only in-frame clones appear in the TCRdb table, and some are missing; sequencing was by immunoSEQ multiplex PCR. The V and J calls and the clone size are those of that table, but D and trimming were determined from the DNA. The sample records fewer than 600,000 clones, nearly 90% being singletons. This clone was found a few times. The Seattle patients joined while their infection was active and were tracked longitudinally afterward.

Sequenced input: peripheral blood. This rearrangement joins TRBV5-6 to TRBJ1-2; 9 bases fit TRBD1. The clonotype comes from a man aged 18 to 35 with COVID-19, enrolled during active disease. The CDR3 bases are TGTGCCAGCAGCCTAACTGGGACAGGGAGGGGGTATGGCTACACCTTC. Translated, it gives CASSLTGTGRGYGYTF.